The source of this T cell receptor (beta chain) is a study of PD-L1 blockade in urothelial cancer listed by TCRdb under 2017. With regard to the full study: Every patient began therapy at some point between 2013 and 2015 and was given atezolizumab 1,200 mg intravenously every 3 weeks. About 90% of the roughly 30 patients were identified as males with urothelial cancer of bladder origin, and a prior smoking history was reported by 18 of 29 patients. An ECOG performance status of 0 or 1 was recorded for the patients, and 0 to 3 prior chemotherapy regimens had been received by the patients. Blood samples were analyzed at 3 weeks after treatment start (second dose) and at 6 weeks after treatment start. Blood samples gave median yields of around 150,000 T cells and 82,636 unique TCRs, along with a median clonality of 0.080. An exploratory multi-omic analysis was conducted of the somatic, immune and clinical correlates of response to PD-L1 blockade with atezolizumab in urothelial cancer. Pretreatment tumor samples, along with matched peripheral blood collected serially before and after atezolizumab treatment, underwent TCR sequencing. Progression-free survival longer than 6 months counted as durable clinical benefit, and TCR features were additionally tested against both progression-free and overall survival. In the same patients, whole exome sequencing and RNA sequencing of pretreatment tumors were performed in addition to TCR sequencing. Durable clinical benefit was achieved by nine patients and was not achieved by 20 patients. Under 30 patients had pretreatment blood TCR-seq, around 25 had at least one posttreatment blood collection, and around 25 had tumor TCR-seq.

Comments on this clone: The target of this receptor is not known. No much larger clone is present one base from it, and per-base qualities are unavailable.

A total of roughly 30 patients with locally advanced or metastatic urothelial carcinoma, treated at Memorial Sloan Kettering on a trial protocol, made up the cohort. Peripheral blood mononuclear cells were collected pretreatment and during treatment, with between 1 and 8 total time points per patient. The Qiagen DNeasy Blood extraction kit was used to purify genomic DNA from total PBMCs and tumor samples. PBMCs were collected pretreatment and during treatment, and were isolated and stored as previously described. Relative to germline, V is 4 bases shorter and J is 6 bases shorter, with 35 bases between their ends. The germline V gene provides CDR1 SQVTM and CDR2 ANQGSEA. The CDR3 measures 20 amino acids from cysteine to phenylalanine. Only the CDR3 part of the read is kept: 60 bases, read in frame from the first base. Synthetic TCR analog templates were spiked into each PCR so that absolute template abundance could be estimated from read counts. The immunoSEQ assay was used to amplify TCRbeta CDR3 regions from genomic DNA with bias-controlled V and J gene primers. Rearranged TCRbeta segments were sequenced at approximately 20X coverage. In the source study's methods: Clustering was used to correct sequencing errors, and CDR3s were annotated against IMGT so that V, D and J genes could be assigned. Only productive TCRbeta rearrangements were used in downstream analyses, excluding out-of-frame or stop-codon sequences. To compute clonality, Shannon entropy was normalized by the log of the number of unique productive sequences and then subtracted from one. Clones differing between time points or between blood and tumor were identified using Fisher's exact test with Benjamini-Hochberg correction, with an adjusted p below 0.01 applied as the threshold. Drawn from immuneACCESS, this table holds only the in-frame rearrangements with V and J called that TCRdb kept. Clones are partly lost; checked studies trace under half to an unresolved V gene and leave the rest unexplained. That table gives V, J and clone size, and the DNA gave D and trimming. Across this sample there are about 83,000 clones, with roughly nine tenths seen only once. About 6% of the sample is taken by the ten largest.

Broader findings and caveats from the paper: Among patients with durable benefit, tumor-associated TCR clones showed greater expansion in peripheral blood 3 weeks after treatment started (n ≈ 21, p = 0.022). A pretreatment peripheral blood TCR clonality below the median was linked to improved progression-free and overall survival. Because the sample size was small (n ≈ 29) and many of the analyses were exploratory, the results are meant to be hypothesis-generating.

The sample here was PBMCs, taken around atezolizumab (anti-PD-L1) treatment. The clonotype was recovered from a woman aged 65 to 85 with urothelial cancer. Recombination linked TRBV29-1 to TRBJ2-3, and possibly TRBD2, on 6 matching bases. The sequence in DNA is TGCAGCGTTGGGCTCCCTTGGGGTGCTAGCGCCTATCAAGCTGGTGATACGCAGTATTTT. The encoded protein is CSVGLPWGASAYQAGDTQYF.